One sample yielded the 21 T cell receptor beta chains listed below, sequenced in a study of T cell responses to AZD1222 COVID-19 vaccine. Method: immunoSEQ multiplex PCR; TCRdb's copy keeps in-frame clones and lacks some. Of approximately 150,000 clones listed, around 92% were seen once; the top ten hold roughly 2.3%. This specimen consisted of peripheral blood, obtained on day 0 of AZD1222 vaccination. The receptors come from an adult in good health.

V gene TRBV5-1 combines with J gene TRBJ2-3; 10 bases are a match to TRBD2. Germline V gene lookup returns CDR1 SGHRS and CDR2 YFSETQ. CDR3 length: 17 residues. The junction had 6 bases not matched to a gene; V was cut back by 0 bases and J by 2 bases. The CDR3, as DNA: TGCGCCAGCAGCTTGGCTACAGCGGGAGGGCACACAGATACGCAGTATTTT. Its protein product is CASSLATAGGHTDTQYF.

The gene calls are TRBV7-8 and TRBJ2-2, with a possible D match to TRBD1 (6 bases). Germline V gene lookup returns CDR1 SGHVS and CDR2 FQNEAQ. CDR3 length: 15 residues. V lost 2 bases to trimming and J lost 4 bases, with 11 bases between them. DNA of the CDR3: TGTGCCAGCAGCTTAATACAGGGACCCACCGGGGAGCTGTTTTTT. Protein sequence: CASSLIQGPTGELFF. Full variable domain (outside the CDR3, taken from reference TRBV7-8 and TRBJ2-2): GAGVSQSPRYKVAKRGQDVALRCDPISGHVSLFWYQQALGQGPEFLTYFQNEAQLDKSGLPSDRFFAERPEGSVSTLKIQRTQQEDSAVYLCASSLIQGPTGELFFGEGSRLTVL.

CDR3 nucleotides: TGTGCCAGCAGCTTGGGGAGTAATGAAAAACTGTTTTTT. Translated, it gives CASSLGSNEKLFF. The chain couples TRBV5-4 to TRBJ1-4; D ambiguous. The CDR3 runs 13 residues. Germline loops: CDR1 SGHNT, CDR2 YYREEE (reference sequence). V was trimmed by 0 bases and J by 4 bases, leaving 4 bases between them.

CDR3 sequence: CASSFSWGETQYF. CDR3 bases: TGTGCCAGCAGTTTTTCCTGGGGAGAGACCCAGTACTTC. The V and J genes are TRBV27 and TRBJ2-5; D gene unclear. The CDR3 has 13 residues. Germline lookup yields CDR1 MNHEY and CDR2 SMNVEV (reference sequence). Between the trimmed V and J ends, which lost 3 bases and 4 bases, there was a span of 9 bases.

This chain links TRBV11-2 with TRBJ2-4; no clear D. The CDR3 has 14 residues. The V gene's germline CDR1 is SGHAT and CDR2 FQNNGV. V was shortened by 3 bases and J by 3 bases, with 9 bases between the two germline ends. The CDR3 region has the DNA TGTGCCAGCAGCTTGTCTGTTGGCAAAAACATTCAGTACTTC. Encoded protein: CASSLSVGKNIQYF.

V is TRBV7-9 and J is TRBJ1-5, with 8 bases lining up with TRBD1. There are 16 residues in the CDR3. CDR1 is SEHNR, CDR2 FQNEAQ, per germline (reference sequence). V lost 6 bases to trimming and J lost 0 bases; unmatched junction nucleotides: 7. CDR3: CASSTGQGHSNQPQHF. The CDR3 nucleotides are TGTGCCAGCAGTACCGGACAGGGCCATAGCAATCAGCCCCAGCATTTT. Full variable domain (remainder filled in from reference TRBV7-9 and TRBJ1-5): DTGVSQNPRHKITKRGQNVTFRCDPISEHNRLYWYRQTLGQGPEFLTYFQNEAQLEKSRLLSDRFSAERPKGSFSTLEIQRTEQGDSAMYLCASSTGQGHSNQPQHFGDGTRLSIL.

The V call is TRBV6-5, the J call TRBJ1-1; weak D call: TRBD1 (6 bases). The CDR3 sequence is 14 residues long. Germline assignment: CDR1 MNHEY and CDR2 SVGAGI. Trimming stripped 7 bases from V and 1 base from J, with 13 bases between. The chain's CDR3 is CASMGRGWNTEAFF. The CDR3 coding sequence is TGTGCCAGCATGGGCAGGGGATGGAACACTGAAGCTTTCTTT.

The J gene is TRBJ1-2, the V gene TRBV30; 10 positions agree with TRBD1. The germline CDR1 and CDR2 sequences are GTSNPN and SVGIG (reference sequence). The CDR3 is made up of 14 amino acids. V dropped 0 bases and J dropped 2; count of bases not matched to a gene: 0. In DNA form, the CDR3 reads TGTGCCTGGAGTGTGGACAGGGGGAACTATGGCTACACCTTC. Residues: CAWSVDRGNYGYTF.

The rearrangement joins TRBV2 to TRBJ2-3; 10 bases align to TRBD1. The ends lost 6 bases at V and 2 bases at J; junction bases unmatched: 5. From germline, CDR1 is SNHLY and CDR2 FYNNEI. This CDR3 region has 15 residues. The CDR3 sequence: CASRRTGGTTDTQYF. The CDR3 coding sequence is TGTGCCAGCAGACGGACAGGGGGGACCACAGATACGCAGTATTTT.

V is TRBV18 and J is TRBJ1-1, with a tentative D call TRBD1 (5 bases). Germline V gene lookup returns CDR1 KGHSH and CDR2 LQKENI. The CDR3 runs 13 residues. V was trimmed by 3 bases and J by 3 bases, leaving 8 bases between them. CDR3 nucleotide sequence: TGTGCCAGCTCACCCAGGGAGGACACTGAAGCTTTCTTT. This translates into CASSPREDTEAFF.

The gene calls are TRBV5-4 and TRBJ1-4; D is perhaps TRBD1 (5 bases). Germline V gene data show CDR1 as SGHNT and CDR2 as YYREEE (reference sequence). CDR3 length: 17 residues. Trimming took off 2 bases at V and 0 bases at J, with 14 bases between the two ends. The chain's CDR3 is CASSLTGGGATNEKLFF. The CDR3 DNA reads TGTGCCAGCAGCTTAACAGGTGGTGGTGCAACTAATGAAAAACTGTTTTTT.

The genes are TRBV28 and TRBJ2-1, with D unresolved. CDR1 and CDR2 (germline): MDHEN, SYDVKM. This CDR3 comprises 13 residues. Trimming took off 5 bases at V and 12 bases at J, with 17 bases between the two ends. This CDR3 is CASSVKFPRSQFF. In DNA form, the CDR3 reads TGTGCCAGCAGTGTGAAATTCCCCAGATCGCAGTTCTTC.

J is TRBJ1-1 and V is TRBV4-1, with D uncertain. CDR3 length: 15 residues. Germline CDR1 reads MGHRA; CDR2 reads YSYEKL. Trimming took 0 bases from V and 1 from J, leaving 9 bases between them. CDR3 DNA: TGCGCCAGCAGCCAAGAGGCCTGGTCGAACACTGAAGCTTTCTTT. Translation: CASSQEAWSNTEAFF.

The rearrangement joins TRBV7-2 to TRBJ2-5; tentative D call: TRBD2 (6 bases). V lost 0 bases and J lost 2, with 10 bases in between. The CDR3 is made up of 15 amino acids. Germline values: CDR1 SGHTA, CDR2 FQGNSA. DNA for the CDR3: TGTGCCAGCAGCTTAGCTTTCGGGGGTCAAGAGACCCAGTACTTC. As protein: CASSLAFGGQETQYF.

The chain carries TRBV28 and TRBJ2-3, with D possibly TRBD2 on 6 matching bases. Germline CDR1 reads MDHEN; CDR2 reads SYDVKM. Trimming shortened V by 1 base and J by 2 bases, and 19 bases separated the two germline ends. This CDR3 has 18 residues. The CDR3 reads CASSLFSFSGVLTDTQYF. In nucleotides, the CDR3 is TGTGCCAGCAGTTTATTCTCGTTTAGCGGAGTCCTCACAGATACGCAGTATTTT.

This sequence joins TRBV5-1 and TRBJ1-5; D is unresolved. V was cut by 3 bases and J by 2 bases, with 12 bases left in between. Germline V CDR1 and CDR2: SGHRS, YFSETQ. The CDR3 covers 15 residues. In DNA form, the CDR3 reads TGCGCCAGCAGCTCGACCCATGGGGGCAATCAGCCCCAGCATTTT. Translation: CASSSTHGGNQPQHF.

DNA of the CDR3: TGTGCCAGCAGTTTTACTACTAGCGGGAGCTACGAGCAGTACTTC. The encoded protein is CASSFTTSGSYEQYF. The chain uses TRBV28 and TRBJ2-7, with TRBD2 matching over 11 bases. CDR1 is MDHEN and CDR2 is SYDVKM in the germline V gene. This CDR3 contains 15 residues. The junction had 4 bases not matched to a gene; V was cut back by 3 bases and J by 3 bases.

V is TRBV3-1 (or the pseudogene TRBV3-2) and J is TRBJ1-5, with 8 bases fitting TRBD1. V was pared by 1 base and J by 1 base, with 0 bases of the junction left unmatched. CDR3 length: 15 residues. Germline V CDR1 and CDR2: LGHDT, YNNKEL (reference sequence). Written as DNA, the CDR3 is TGTGCCAGCAGCCAAGGACAGGGGAGCAATCAGCCCCAGCATTTT. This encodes CASSQGQGSNQPQHF.

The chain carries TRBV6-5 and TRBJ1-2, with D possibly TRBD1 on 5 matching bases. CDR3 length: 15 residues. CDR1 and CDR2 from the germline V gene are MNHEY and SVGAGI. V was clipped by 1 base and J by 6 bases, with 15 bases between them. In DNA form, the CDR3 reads TGTGCCAGCAGTTACTATATAGACAGCTCGAATGGCTACACCTTC. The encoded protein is CASSYYIDSSNGYTF.

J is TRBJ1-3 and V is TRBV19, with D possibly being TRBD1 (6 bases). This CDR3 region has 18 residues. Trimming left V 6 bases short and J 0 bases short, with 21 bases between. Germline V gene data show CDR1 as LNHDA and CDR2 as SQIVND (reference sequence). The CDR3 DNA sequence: TGTGCCAGTAGCCCATCTCCTCCGGGACAACTCTCTGGAAACACCATATATTTT. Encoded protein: CASSPSPPGQLSGNTIYF.

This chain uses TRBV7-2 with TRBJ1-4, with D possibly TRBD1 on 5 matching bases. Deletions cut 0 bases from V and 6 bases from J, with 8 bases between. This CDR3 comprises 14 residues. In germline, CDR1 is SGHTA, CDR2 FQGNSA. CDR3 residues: CASSLAGTDEKLFF. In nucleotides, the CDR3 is TGTGCCAGCAGCTTAGCCGGGACCGATGAAAAACTGTTTTTT.